This T cell receptor (beta chain) was recorded in a study of cytomegalovirus exposure and HLA in healthy donors. It was with 60 Vbeta and 13 Jbeta primers that the PCR ran. Clones were sequenced by immunoSEQ multiplex PCR, and TCRdb holds only the in-frame ones, with some missing. There are 90,000 to 95,000 clones in the sample; over 70% occur only once, and about 1.2% lies in the top ten. Findings and caveats of the study: Common viral pathogens seemed to be connected with several of the most significant clusters, according to a later analysis.

On this clone: Its antigen is currently unknown.

The V gene's germline CDR1 is GTSNPN and CDR2 SVGIG (reference sequence). The CDR3 has 13 residues. V was clipped by 1 base and J by 7 bases, with 13 bases between them. The clonotype comes from a girl aged 2 to 10 in good health and CMV-seropositive. Input material: PBMCs. The chain combines TRBV30 with TRBJ1-1; tentative D call: TRBD1 (5 bases). CDR3 residues: CAWSDRIPIEAFF. CDR3 coding DNA: TGTGCCTGGAGTGACAGGATTCCCATTGAAGCTTTCTTT.